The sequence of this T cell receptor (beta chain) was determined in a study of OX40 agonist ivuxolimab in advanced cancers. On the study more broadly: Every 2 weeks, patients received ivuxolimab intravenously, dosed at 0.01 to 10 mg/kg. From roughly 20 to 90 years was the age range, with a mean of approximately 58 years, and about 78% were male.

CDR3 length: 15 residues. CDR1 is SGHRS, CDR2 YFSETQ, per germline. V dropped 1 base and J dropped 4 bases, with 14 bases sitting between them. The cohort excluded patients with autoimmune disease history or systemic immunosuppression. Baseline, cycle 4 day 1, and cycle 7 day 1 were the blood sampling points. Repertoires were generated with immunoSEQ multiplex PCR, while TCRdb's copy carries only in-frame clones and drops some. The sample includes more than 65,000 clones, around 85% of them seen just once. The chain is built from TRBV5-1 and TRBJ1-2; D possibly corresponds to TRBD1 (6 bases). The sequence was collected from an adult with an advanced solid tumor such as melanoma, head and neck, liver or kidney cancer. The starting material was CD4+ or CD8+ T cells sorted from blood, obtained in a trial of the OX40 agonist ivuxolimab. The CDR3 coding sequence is TGCGCCAGCAGCTTGATAACAGGAGGGGGCTATGGCTACACCTTC. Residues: CASSLITGGGYGYTF.